This T cell receptor beta chain was retrieved from a study of technical replicates of blood from a handful of donors. Data came from immunoSEQ multiplex PCR; TCRdb stores just in-frame clones and leaves some out. The repertoire consists of tens of thousands of clones, with around 90% occurring once and the leading ten covering around 0.34%. V was clipped by 6 bases and J by 7 bases; unmatched bases: 8. The germline V gene encodes CDR1 MNHEY and CDR2 SVGAGI. The CDR3 is 14 amino acids. Material: T cells isolated from PBMCs. The receptor's source is a human donor in good health. The chain is built from TRBV6-5 and TRBJ2-2; TRBD1 matches 7 bases. The CDR3 coding sequence is TGTGCCAGCAGCTGGACAGGAGAGAGCGGGGAGCTGTTTTTT. Residues: CASSWTGESGELFF.